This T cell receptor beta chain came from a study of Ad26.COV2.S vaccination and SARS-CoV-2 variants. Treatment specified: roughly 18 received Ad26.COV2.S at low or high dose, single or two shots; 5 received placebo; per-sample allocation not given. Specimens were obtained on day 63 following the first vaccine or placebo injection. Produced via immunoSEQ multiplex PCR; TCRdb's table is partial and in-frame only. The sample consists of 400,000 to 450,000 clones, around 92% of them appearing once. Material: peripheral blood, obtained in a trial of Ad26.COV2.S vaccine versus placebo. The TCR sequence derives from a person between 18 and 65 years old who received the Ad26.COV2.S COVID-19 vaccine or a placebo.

CDR3 DNA: TGTGCCAGCAGCTTGTCAGGGGGTGGCTACACCTTC. Its translation is CASSLSGGGYTF. V and J are TRBV7-9 and TRBJ1-2; 7 nucleotides line up with TRBD1. V was clipped by 3 bases and J by 7 bases; unmatched bases: 2. This CDR3 has 12 amino acids. CDR1 SEHNR and CDR2 FQNEAQ come from the germline V gene (reference sequence).